This T cell receptor beta chain stems from a study of T cell responses to AZD1222 COVID-19 vaccine. Generated by immunoSEQ multiplex PCR, the TCRdb table keeps only in-frame clones and is missing some. In the table there are 150,000 to 180,000 clones, roughly 90% of which are singletons. The count of this clone is one. V lost 2 bases and J 0 bases, leaving 8 bases between the germline ends. Germline V gene data show CDR1 as KGHSH and CDR2 as LQKENI. The CDR3 has 16 amino acids. The source of this sequence is an adult in good health. The J gene is TRBJ2-6, the V gene TRBV18; unclear D gene. This specimen was peripheral blood, taken on day 0 of AZD1222 vaccination. CDR3 sequence (DNA): TGTGCCAGCTCACCATTGGGGATCTCTGGGGCCAACGTCCTGACTTTC. Amino acid sequence: CASSPLGISGANVLTF.